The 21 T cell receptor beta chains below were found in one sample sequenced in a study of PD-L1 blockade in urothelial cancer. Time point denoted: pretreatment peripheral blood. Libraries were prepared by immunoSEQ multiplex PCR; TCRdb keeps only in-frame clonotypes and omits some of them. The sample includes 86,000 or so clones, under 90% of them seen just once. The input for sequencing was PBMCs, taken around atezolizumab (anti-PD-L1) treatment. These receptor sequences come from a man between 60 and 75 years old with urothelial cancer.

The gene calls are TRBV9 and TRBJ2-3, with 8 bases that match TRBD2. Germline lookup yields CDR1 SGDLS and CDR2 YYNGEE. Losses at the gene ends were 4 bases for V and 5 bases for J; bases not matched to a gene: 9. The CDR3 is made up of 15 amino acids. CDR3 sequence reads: CASSPGGRYGDTQYF. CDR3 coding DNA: TGTGCCAGCAGCCCGGGAGGGCGGTACGGAGATACGCAGTATTTT. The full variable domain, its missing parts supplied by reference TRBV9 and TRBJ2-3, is DSGVTQTPKHLITATGQRVTLRCSPRSGDLSVYWYQQSLDQGLQFLIQYYNGEERAKGNILERFSAQQFPDLHSELNLSSLELGDSALYFCASSPGGRYGDTQYFGPGTRLTVL.

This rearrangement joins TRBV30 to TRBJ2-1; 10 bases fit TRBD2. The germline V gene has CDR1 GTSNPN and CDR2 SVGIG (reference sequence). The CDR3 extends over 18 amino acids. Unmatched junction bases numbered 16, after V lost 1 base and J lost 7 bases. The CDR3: CAWSAKFERGGMVNEQFF. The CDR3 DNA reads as TGTGCCTGGAGTGCCAAATTTGAGCGGGGGGGTATGGTAAATGAGCAGTTCTTC.

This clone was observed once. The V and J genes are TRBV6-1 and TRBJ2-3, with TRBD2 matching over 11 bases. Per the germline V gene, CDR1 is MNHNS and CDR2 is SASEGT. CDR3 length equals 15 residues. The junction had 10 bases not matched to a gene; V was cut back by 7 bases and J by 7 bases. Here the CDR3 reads CASIPSGRIRNTQYF. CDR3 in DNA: TGTGCCAGCATCCCTAGCGGGAGGATACGTAATACGCAGTATTTT.

The CDR3 loop reads CASSLRTTGNSYEQYF. Written as DNA, the CDR3 is TGTGCCAGCAGCTTGCGTACGACAGGGAACTCCTACGAGCAGTACTTC. The J gene is TRBJ2-7, the V gene TRBV5-4; 7 bases map to TRBD1. The V and J ends lost 1 base and 0 bases, in that order; junction bases with no gene match: 7. This CDR3 is built from 16 residues. From germline, CDR1 is SGHNT and CDR2 YYREEE (reference sequence).

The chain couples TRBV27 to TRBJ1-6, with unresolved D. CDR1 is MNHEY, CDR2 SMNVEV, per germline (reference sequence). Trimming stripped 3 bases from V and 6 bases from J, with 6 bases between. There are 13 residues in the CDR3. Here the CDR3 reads CASSLWSNSPLHF. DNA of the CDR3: TGTGCCAGCAGTTTGTGGAGTAATTCACCCCTCCACTTT.

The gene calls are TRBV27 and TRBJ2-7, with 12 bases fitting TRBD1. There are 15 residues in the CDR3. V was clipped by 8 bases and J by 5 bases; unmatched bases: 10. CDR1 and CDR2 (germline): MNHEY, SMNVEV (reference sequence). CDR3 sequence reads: CASAIGDRGLDEQYF. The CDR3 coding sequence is TGTGCCAGCGCAATAGGGGACAGGGGGCTTGACGAGCAGTACTTC.

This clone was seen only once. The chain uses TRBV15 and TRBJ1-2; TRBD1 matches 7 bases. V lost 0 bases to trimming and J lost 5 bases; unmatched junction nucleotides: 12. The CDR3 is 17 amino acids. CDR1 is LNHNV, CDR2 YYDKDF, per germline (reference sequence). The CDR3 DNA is TGTGCCACCAGCAGAGATCTTGGGACAGTTAACTTGTATGGCTACACCTTC. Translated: CATSRDLGTVNLYGYTF.

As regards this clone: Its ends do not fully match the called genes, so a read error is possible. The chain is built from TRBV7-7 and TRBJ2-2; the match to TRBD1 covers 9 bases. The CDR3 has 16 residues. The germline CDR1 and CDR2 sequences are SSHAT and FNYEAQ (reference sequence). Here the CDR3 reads CASSLGQGPNTGELFF. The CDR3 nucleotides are TGTGCTAGCAGCCTAGGACAGGGGCCGAACACCGGGGAGCTGTTTTTT.

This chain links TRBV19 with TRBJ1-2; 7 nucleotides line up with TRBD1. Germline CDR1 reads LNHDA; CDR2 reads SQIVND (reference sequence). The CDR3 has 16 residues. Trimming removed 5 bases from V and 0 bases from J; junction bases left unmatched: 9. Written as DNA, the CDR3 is TGTGCCAGTAGTCGATTTGGGACAGCTTCTAACTATGGCTACACCTTC. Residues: CASSRFGTASNYGYTF.

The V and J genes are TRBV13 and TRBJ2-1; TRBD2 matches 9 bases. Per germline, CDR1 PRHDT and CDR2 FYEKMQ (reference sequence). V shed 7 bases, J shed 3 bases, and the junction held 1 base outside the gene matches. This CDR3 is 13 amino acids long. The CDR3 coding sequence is TGTGCCAGCATTAGCGGGGGCTACAATGAGCAGTTCTTC. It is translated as CASISGGYNEQFF.

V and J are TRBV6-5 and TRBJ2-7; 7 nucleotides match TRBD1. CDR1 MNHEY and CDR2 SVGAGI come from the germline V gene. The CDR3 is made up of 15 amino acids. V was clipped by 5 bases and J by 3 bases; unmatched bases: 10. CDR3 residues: CASSPNTNRGYEQYF. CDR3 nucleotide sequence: TGTGCCAGCAGTCCTAACACTAACAGGGGCTACGAGCAGTACTTC.

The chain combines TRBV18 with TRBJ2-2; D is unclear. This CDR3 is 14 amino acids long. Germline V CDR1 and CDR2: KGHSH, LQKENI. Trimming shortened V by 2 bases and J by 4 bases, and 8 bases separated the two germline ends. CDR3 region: CASSPDILTGELFF. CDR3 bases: TGTGCCAGCTCACCAGACATACTCACCGGGGAGCTGTTTTTT.

CDR3 in amino acids: CASSAYSGTGGYEQYF. The CDR3 DNA reads as TGTGCCAGCAGCGCCTACTCCGGGACAGGGGGATACGAGCAGTACTTC. The chain couples TRBV13 to TRBJ2-7, with 11 bases matching TRBD1. The V and J ends lost 5 bases and 4 bases, in that order; junction bases with no gene match: 10. The CDR3 is 16 amino acids. Germline loops: CDR1 PRHDT, CDR2 FYEKMQ (reference sequence).

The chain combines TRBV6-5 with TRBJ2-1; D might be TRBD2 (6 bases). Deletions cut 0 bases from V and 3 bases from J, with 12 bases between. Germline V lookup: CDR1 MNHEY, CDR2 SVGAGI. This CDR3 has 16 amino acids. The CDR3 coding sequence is TGTGCCAGCAGTTACTCACCGGGAGCTGACTACAATGAGCAGTTCTTC. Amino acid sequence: CASSYSPGADYNEQFF.

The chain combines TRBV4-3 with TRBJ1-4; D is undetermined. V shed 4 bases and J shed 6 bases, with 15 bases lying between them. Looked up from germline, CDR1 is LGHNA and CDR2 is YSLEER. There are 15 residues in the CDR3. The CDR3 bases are TGCGCCAGCAGCCTCGACCGCACGGCGGATGAAAAACTGTTTTTT. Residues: CASSLDRTADEKLFF.

The CDR3 nucleotides are TGTGCCAGCAGCTCACTGGGACTTCATTGTAACACCGGGGAGCTGTTTTTT. Translating it yields CASSSLGLHCNTGELFF. The chain couples TRBV21-1 to TRBJ2-2; the table's TRBD2 call for D was not verified on the DNA. TRBV21-1 is annotated as a pseudogene. The CDR3 runs to 17 residues.

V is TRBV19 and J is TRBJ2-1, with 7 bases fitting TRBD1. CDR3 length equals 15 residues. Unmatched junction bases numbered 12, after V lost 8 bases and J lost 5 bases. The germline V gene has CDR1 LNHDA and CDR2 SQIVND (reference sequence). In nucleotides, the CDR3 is TGTGCCAGTCGACTTTACCGGGACAGCCACAATGAGCAGTTCTTC. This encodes CASRLYRDSHNEQFF.

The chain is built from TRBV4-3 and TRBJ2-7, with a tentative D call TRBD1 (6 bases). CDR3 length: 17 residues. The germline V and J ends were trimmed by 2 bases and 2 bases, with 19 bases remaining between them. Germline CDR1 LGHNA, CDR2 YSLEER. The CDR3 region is CASSQQVRDTTTYEQYF. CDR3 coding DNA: TGCGCCAGCAGCCAACAAGTCCGGGACACGACGACCTACGAGCAGTACTTC.

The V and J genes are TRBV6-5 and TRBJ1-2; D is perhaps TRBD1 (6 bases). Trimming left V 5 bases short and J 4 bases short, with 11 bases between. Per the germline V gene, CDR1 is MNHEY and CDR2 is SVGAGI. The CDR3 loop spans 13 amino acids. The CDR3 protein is CASSIDRSYGYTF. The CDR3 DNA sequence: TGTGCCAGCAGTATCGACAGGAGCTATGGCTACACCTTC.

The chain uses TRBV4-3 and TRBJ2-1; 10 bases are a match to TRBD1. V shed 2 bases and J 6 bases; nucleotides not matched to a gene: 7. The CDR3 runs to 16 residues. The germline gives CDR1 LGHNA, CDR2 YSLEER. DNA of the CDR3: TGCGCCAGCAGCCAACTCCGGGGACAGGGGTTCAATGAGCAGTTCTTC. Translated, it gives CASSQLRGQGFNEQFF.

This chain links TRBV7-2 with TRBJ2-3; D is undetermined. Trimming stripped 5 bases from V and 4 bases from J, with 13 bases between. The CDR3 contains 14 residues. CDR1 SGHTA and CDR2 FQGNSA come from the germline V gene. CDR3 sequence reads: CASSNRPAPDTQYF. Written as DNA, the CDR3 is TGTGCCAGCAGCAACAGACCAGCCCCAGATACGCAGTATTTT. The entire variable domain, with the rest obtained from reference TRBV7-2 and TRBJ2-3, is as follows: GAGVSQSPSNKVTEKGKDVELRCDPISGHTALYWYRQSLGQGLEFLIYFQGNSAPDKSGLPSDRFSAERTGGSVSTLTIQRTQQEDSAVYLCASSNRPAPDTQYFGPGTRLTVL.